This T cell receptor beta chain was identified in a study of Graves' ophthalmopathy and Graves' hyperthyroidism. The study, taken as a whole, reports: For predicting ophthalmopathy progression, the model had roughly 70% sensitivity and roughly 72% specificity.

In the case of this clonotype: The antigen is undetermined.

Amplifying from RNA transcripts, the study obtained TCR beta CDR3 regions. Investigators did first-round RT-PCR with HTBI primers, then second-round multiplex PCR. One entry per CDR3 protein results from TCRdb running MiXCR on the multiplex PCR reads. Of about 1.2 million distinct CDR3 sequences in the sample, roughly two fifths were seen once. The sequence was obtained from an adult man with Graves' hyperthyroidism. The sample consisted of peripheral blood or thyroid tissue (not recorded which).

The CDR3 nucleotides are TGCGCCAGCACAGAAAACGCCGGGGAGCTGTTTTTT. Its protein is CASTENAGELFF. This chain connects TRBV5-1 to TRBJ2-2; the D is unclear. This CDR3 has 12 residues. V lost 6 bases and J lost 6, with 9 bases in between. The germline CDR1 and CDR2 sequences are SGHRS and YFSETQ.